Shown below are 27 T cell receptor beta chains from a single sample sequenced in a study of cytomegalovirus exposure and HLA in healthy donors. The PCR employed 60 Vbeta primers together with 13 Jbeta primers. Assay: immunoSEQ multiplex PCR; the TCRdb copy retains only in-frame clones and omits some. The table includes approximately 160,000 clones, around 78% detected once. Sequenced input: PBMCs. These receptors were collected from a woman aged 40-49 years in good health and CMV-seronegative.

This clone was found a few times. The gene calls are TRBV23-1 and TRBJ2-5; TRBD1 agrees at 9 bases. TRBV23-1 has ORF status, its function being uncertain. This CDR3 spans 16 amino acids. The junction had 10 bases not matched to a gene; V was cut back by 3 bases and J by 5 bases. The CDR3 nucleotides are TGCGCCAGCAGTCACACATCTACAGGGGGCGGGGAGACCCAGTACTTC. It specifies CASSHTSTGGGETQYF.

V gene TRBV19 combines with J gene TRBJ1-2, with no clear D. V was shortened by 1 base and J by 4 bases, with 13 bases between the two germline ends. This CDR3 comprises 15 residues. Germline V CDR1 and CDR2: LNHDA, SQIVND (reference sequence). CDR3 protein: CASSIGTGSSYGYTF. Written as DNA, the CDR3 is TGTGCCAGTAGTATAGGAACCGGGTCCTCCTATGGCTACACCTTC.

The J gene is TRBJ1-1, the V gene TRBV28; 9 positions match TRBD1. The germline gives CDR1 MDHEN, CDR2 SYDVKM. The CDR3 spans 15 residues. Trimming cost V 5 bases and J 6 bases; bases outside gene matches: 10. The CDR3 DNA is TGTGCCAGCAGTCGCTTACAGGGGGCGCGCGCTGAAGCTTTCTTT. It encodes CASSRLQGARAEAFF.

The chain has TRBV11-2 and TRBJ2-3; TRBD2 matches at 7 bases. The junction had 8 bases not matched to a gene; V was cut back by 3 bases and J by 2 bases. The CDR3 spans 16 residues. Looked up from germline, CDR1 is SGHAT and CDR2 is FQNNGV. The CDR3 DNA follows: TGTGCCAGCAGCTTTGGGGCTAGCGGCTCCACAGATACGCAGTATTTT. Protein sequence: CASSFGASGSTDTQYF.

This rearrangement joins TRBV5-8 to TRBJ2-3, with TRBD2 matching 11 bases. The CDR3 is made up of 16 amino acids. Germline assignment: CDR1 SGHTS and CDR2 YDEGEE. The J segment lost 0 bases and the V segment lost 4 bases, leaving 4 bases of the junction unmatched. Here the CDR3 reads CASSLRTSGSTDTQYF. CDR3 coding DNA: TGTGCCAGCAGCCTGAGGACTAGCGGGAGCACAGATACGCAGTATTTT.

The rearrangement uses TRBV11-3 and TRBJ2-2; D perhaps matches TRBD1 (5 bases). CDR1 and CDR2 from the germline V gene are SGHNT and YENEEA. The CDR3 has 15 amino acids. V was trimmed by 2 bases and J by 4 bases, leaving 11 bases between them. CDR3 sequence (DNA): TGTGCCAGCAGCTTATTCCAGGGTCTCACCGGGGAGCTGTTTTTT. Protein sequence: CASSLFQGLTGELFF. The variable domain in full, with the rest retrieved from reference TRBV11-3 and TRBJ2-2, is EAGVVQSPRYKIIEKKQPVAFWCNPISGHNTLYWYLQNLGQGPELLIRYENEEAVDDSQLPKDRFSAERLKGVDSTLKIQPAELGDSAVYLCASSLFQGLTGELFFGEGSRLTVL.

This CDR3 is CASPDRATINYGYTF. In DNA, the CDR3 is TGTGCCAGCCCGGACAGGGCCACTATTAACTATGGCTACACCTTC. V and J are TRBV11-2 and TRBJ1-2, with 8 bases lining up with TRBD1. Trimming removed 8 bases from V and 1 base from J; junction bases left unmatched: 9. The CDR3 is 15 residues long. Germline CDR1 is SGHAT and CDR2 is FQNNGV. The whole variable domain, remainder taken from reference TRBV11-2 and TRBJ1-2, is EAGVAQSPRYKIIEKRQSVAFWCNPISGHATLYWYQQILGQGPKLLIQFQNNGVVDDSQLPKDRFSAERLKGVDSTLKIQPAKLEDSAVYLCASPDRATINYGYTFGSGTRLTVV.

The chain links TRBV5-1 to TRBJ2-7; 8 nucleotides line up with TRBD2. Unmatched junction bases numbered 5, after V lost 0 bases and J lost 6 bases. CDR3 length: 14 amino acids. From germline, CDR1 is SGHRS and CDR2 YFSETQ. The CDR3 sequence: CASSLEREGGEQYF. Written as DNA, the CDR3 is TGCGCCAGCAGCTTGGAACGGGAGGGCGGCGAGCAGTACTTC.

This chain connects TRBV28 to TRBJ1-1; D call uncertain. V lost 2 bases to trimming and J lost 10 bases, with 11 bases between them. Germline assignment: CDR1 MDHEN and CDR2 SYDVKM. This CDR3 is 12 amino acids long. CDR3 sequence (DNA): TGTGCCAGCAGTTTAAGAGGAGAGGTAGCTTTCTTT. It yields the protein CASSLRGEVAFF.

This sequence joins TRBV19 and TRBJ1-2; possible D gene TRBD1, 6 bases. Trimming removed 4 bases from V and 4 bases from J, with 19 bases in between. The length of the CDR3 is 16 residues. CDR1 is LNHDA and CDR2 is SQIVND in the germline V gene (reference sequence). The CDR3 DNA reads TGTGCCAGTAGTAGGGAGCGGACAGAGTGGGTCTATGGCTACACCTTC. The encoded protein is CASSRERTEWVYGYTF.

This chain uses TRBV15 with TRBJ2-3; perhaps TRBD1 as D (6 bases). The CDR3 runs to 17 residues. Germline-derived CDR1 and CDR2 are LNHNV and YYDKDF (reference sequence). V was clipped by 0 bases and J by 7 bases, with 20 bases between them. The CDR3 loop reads CATSRDLAGDVIHTQYF. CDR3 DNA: TGTGCCACCAGCAGAGATCTAGCAGGGGATGTGATTCATACGCAGTATTTT. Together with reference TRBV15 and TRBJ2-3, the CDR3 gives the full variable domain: DAMVIQNPRYQVTQFGKPVTLSCSQTLNHNVMYWYQQKSSQAPKLLFHYYDKDFNNEADTPDNFQSRRPNTSFCFLDIRSPGLGDTAMYLCATSRDLAGDVIHTQYFGPGTRLTVL.

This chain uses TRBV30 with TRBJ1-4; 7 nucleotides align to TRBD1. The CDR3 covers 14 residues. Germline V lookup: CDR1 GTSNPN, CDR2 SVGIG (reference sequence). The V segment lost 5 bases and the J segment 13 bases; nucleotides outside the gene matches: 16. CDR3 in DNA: TGTGCCTGGGGAACTCCGGGACAGCCGAAGGGACTGTTTTTT. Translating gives CAWGTPGQPKGLFF. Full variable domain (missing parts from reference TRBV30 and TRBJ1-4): SQTIHQWPATLVQPVGSPLSLECTVEGTSNPNLYWYRQAAGRGLQLLFYSVGIGQISSEVPQNLSASRPQDRQFILSSKKLLLSDSGFYLCAWGTPGQPKGLFFGSGTQLSVL.

CDR3 in amino acids: CASSTRTGGGYTF. DNA of the CDR3: TGTGCCAGCAGCACTCGGACAGGGGGAGGCTACACCTTC. The V gene is TRBV7-3, the J gene TRBJ1-2, with 10 bases matching TRBD1. Unmatched junction bases numbered 5, after V lost 5 bases and J lost 8 bases. The germline V gene encodes CDR1 SGHTA and CDR2 FQGTGA. This CDR3 spans 13 amino acids.

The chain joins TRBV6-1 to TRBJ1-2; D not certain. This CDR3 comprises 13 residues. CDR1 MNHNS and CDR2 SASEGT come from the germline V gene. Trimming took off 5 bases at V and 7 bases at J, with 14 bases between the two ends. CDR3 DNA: TGTGCCAGCAGTCATACCCTTACGAGTGGCTACACCTTC. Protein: CASSHTLTSGYTF.

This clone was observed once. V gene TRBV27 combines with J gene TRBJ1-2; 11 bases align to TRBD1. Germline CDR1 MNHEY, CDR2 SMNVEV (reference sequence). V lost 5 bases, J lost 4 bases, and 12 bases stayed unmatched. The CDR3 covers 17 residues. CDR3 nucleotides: TGTGCCAGCAGTCCCTCCCCTTGGGACAGGGGGACCTATGGCTACACCTTC. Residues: CASSPSPWDRGTYGYTF.

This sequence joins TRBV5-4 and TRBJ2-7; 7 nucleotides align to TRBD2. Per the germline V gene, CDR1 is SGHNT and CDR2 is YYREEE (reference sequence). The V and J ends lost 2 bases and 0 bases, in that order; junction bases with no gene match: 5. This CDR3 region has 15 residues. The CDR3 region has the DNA TGTGCCAGCAGCTTCGACGGCGGGAGCTCCTACGAGCAGTACTTC. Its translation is CASSFDGGSSYEQYF.

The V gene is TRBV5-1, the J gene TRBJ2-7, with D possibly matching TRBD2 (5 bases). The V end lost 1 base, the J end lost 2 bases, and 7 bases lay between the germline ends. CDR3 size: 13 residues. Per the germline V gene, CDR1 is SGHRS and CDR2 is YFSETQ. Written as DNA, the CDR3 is TGCGCCAGCAGCTTGCCCGGGACCTACGAGCAGTACTTC. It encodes CASSLPGTYEQYF.

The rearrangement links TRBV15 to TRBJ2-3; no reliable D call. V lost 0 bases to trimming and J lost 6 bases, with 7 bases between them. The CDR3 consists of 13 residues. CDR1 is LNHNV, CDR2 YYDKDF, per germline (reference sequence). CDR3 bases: TGTGCCACCAGCAGAGACAGAGGCGATACGCAGTATTTT. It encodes CATSRDRGDTQYF.

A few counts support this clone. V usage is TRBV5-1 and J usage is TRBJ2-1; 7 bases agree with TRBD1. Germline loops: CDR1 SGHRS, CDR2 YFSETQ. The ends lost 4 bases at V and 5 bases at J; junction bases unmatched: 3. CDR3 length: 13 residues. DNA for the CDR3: TGCGCCAGCAGCGAGGGACAGAACAATGAGCAGTTCTTC. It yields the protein CASSEGQNNEQFF.

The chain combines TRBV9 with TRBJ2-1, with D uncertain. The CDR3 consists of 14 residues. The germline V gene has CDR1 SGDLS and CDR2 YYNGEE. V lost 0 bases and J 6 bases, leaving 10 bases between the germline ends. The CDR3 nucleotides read TGTGCCAGCAGCGTAGCTAGTCTCTCCAATGAGCAGTTCTTC. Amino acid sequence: CASSVASLSNEQFF.

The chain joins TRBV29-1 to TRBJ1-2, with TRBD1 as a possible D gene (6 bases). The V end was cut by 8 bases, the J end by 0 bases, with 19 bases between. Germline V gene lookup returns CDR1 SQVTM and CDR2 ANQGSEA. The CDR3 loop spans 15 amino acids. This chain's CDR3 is CSSFLSGGANYGYTF. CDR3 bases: TGCAGCTCCTTCCTATCGGGGGGCGCTAACTATGGCTACACCTTC.

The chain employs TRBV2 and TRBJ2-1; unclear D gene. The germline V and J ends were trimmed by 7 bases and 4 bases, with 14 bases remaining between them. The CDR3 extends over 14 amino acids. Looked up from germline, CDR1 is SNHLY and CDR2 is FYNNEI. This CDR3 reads CASNLRGSYNEQFF. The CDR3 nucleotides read TGTGCCAGCAACTTACGCGGATCTTACAATGAGCAGTTCTTC.

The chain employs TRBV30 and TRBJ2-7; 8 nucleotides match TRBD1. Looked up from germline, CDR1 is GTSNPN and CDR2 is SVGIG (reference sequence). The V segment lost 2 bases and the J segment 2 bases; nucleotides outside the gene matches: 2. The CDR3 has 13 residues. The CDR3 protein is CAWSLTGAYEQYF. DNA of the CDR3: TGTGCCTGGAGTCTGACAGGGGCCTACGAGCAGTACTTC.

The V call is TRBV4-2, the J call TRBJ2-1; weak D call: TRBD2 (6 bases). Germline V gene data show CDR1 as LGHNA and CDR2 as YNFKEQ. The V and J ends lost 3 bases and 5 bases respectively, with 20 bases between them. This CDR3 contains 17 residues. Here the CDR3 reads CASSHRERADSHNEQFF. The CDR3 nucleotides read TGTGCCAGCAGCCATCGGGAGAGAGCAGACAGCCACAATGAGCAGTTCTTC.

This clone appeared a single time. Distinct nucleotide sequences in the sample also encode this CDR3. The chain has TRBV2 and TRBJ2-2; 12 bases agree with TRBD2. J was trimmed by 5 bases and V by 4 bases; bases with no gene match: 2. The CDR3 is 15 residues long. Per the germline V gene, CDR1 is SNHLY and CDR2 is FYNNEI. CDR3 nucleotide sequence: TGTGCCAGCAGTGGACTAGCGGGAGAGACCGGGGAGCTGTTTTTT. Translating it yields CASSGLAGETGELFF.

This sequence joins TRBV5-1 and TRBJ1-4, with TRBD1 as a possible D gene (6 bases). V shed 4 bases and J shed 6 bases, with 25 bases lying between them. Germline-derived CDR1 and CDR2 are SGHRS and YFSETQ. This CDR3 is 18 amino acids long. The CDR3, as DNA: TGCGCCAGCAGCCCGAGGACAGTCTATACCCCGCAAGATGAAAAACTGTTTTTT. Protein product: CASSPRTVYTPQDEKLFF.

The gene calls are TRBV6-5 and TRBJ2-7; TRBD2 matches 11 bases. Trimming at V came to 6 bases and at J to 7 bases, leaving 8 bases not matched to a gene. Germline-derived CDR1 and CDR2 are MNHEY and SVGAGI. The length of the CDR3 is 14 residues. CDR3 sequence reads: CASSNSGRAEEQYF. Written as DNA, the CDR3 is TGTGCCAGCAGCAATAGCGGGAGGGCCGAAGAGCAGTACTTC.